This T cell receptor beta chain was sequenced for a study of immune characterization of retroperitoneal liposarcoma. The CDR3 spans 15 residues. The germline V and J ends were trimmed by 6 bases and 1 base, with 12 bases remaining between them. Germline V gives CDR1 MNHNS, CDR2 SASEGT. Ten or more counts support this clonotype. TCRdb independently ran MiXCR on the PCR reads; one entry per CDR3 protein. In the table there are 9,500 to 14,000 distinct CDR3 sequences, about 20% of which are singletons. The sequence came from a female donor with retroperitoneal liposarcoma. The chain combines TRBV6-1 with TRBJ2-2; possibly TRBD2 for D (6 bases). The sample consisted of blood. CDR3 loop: CASRGISGNTGELFF. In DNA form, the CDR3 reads TGTGCCAGCAGGGGTATTAGCGGGAACACCGGGGAGCTGTTTTTT.